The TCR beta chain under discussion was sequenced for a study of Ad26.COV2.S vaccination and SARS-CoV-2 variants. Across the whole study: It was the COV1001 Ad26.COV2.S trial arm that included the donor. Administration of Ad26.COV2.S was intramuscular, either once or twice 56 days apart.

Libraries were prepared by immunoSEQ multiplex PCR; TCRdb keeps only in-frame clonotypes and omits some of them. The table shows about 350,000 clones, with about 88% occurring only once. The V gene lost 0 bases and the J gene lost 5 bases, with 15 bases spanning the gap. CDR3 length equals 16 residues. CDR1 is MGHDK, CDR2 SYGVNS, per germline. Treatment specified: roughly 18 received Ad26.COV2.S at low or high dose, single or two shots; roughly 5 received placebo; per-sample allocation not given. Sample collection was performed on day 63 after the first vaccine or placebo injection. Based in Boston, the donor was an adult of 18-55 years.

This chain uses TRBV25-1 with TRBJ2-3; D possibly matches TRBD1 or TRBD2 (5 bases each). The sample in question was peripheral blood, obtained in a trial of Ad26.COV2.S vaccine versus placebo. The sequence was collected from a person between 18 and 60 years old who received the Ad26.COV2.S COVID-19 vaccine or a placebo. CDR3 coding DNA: TGTGCCAGCAGTGAATATTCCGGGACCAGTCGAGATACGCAGTATTTT. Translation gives CASSEYSGTSRDTQYF. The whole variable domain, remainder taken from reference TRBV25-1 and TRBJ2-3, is EADIYQTPRYLVIGTGKKITLECSQTMGHDKMYWYQQDPGMELHLIHYSYGVNSTEKGDLSSESTVSRIRTEHFPLTLESARPSHTSQYLCASSEYSGTSRDTQYFGPGTRLTVL.